This entry lists 6 T cell receptor beta chains sequenced from one sample in a study of shared clonotypes between healthy human individuals. The table came from immunoSEQ multiplex PCR; TCRdb's copy has only in-frame clones and leaves some out. Of around 1.1 million clones listed, around 78% are singletons. Sequences were obtained from memory CD4+ T cells from PBMCs. Subset specified: CD45RA-negative fraction. The receptor set was obtained from a man aged 18 to 30 in good health. Some clones in this sample may be carry-over from other donors' samples.

V is TRBV4-1 and J is TRBJ2-1; 13 bases fit TRBD2. V was clipped by 0 bases and J by 0 bases; unmatched bases: 11. The V gene's germline CDR1 is MGHRA and CDR2 YSYEKL. This CDR3 spans 21 amino acids. In DNA form, the CDR3 reads TGCGCCAGCAGCCAAGAGTCGACTAGCGGGAGGTATCATAGCTCCTACAATGAGCAGTTCTTC. Its protein is CASSQESTSGRYHSSYNEQFF.

The CDR3 spells CASSLWDRGDEQYF. In DNA form, the CDR3 reads TGTGCCAGCAGTTTATGGGACAGGGGTGATGAGCAGTACTTC. The chain links TRBV28 to TRBJ2-7, with 9 nucleotides matching TRBD1. The CDR3 is 14 residues long. CDR1 is MDHEN and CDR2 is SYDVKM in the germline V gene. After removal of 0 bases from V and 7 bases from J, the junction contained 4 bases not matched to a gene.

DNA of the CDR3: TGTGCCAGCAGCCGGACGTCTACTAGCACAGATACGCAGTATTTT. This sequence encodes CASSRTSTSTDTQYF. J is TRBJ2-3 and V is TRBV7-3; D gene unclear. CDR3 size: 15 residues. Trimming took off 5 bases at V and 0 bases at J, with 12 bases between the two ends. The germline CDR1 and CDR2 sequences are SGHTA and FQGTGA.

The chain has TRBV6-5 and TRBJ2-3; D might be TRBD2 (5 bases). Germline-derived CDR1 and CDR2 are MNHEY and SVGAGI. The V end was cut by 4 bases, the J end by 1 base, with 15 bases between. The CDR3 contains 16 residues. CDR3 in amino acids: CASSLQPPRGTDTQYF. The CDR3 DNA reads as TGTGCCAGCAGTTTACAGCCCCCGCGGGGCACAGATACGCAGTATTTT.

In its sample, this clone was seen a few times. At the DNA level, this CDR3 is encoded by other sequences in the same sample as well. V gene TRBV28 combines with J gene TRBJ1-1; 7 nucleotides agree with TRBD1. CDR3 size: 14 residues. Trimming at V came to 5 bases and at J to 1 base, leaving 4 bases not matched to a gene. CDR1 MDHEN and CDR2 SYDVKM come from the germline V gene. The DNA of the CDR3 is TGTGCCAGCAGTCCCGGGACAGCGAACACTGAAGCTTTCTTT. It translates to CASSPGTANTEAFF.

J is TRBJ1-3 and V is TRBV6-8; no reliable D call. Germline V gene lookup returns CDR1 MNHGY and CDR2 SAAAGT. Trimming removed 6 bases at V and 0 bases at J, with 12 bases between. The CDR3 spans 15 residues. The CDR3 region has the DNA TGTGCCAGCAGCCCAATCCAGAGCTCTGGAAACACCATATATTTT. This codes for CASSPIQSSGNTIYF.